This T cell receptor (beta chain) originates from a study of OX40 agonist ivuxolimab in advanced cancers. Looked up from germline, CDR1 is MDHEN and CDR2 is SYDVKM. The V gene lost 2 bases and the J gene lost 0 bases, with 14 bases spanning the gap. The CDR3 loop spans 17 amino acids. Measured with immunoSEQ multiplex PCR; TCRdb has only the in-frame clones, and not every one. The sample yields over 70,000 clones, approximately 90% seen once. This clone was seen a few times. Sequencing was performed on CD4+ or CD8+ T cells sorted from blood, taken in a trial of the OX40 agonist ivuxolimab. The TCR was taken from an adult with an advanced solid tumor such as melanoma, head and neck, liver or kidney cancer. The chain carries TRBV28 and TRBJ1-3; D unclear. The CDR3 here is CASSLILGVVSGNTIYF. CDR3 bases: TGTGCCAGCAGTTTAATTCTGGGAGTGGTCTCTGGAAACACCATATATTTT.